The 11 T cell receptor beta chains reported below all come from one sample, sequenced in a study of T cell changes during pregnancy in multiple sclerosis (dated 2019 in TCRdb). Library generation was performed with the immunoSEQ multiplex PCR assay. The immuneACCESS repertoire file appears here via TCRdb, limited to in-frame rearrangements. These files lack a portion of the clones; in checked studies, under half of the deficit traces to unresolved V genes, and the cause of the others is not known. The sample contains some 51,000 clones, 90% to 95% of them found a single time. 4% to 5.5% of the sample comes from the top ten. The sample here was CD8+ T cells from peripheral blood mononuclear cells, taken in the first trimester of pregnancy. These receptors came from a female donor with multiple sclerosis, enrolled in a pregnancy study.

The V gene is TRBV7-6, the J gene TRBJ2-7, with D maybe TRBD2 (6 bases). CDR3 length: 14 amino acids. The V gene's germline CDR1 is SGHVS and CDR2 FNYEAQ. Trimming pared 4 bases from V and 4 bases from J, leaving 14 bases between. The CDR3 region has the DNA TGTGCCAGCAGCTACGGAGGGGAAGGGTACGAGCAGTACTTC. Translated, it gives CASSYGGEGYEQYF.

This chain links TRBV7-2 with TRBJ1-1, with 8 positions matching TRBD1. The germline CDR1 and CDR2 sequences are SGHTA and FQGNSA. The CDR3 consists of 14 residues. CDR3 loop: CGVGQGAWYTEAFF. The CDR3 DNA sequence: TGTGGGGTCGGGCAGGGGGCTTGGTACACTGAAGCTTTCTTT.

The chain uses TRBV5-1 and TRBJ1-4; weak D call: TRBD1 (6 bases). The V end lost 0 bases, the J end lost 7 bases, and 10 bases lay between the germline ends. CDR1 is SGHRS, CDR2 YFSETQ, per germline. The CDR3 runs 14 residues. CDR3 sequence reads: CASSLGDRFEKLFF. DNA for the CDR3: TGCGCCAGCAGCTTGGGAGACAGGTTTGAAAAACTGTTTTTT.

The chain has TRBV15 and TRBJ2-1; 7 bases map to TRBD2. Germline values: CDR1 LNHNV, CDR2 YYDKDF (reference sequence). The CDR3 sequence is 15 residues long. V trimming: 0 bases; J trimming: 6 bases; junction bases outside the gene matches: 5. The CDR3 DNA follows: TGTGCCACCAGCAGAGAGGCTAGCGGCTCCAATGAGCAGTTCTTC. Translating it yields CATSREASGSNEQFF. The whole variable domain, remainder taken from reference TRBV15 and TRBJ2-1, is DAMVIQNPRYQVTQFGKPVTLSCSQTLNHNVMYWYQQKSSQAPKLLFHYYDKDFNNEADTPDNFQSRRPNTSFCFLDIRSPGLGDTAMYLCATSREASGSNEQFFGPGTRLTVL.

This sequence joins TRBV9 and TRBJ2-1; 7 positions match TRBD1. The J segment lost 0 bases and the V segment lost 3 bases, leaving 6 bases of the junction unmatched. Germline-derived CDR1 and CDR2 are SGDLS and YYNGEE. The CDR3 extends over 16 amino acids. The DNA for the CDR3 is TGTGCCAGCAGCGCTTGGGACAGAAGCTCCTACAATGAGCAGTTCTTC. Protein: CASSAWDRSSYNEQFF. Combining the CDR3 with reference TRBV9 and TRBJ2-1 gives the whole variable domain DSGVTQTPKHLITATGQRVTLRCSPRSGDLSVYWYQQSLDQGLQFLIQYYNGEERAKGNILERFSAQQFPDLHSELNLSSLELGDSALYFCASSAWDRSSYNEQFFGPGTRLTVL.

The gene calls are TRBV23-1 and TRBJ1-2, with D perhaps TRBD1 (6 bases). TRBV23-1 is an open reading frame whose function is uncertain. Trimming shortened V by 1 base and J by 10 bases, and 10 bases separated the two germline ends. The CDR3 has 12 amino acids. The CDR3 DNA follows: TGCGCCAGCAGTCAATGCTACAGGGACTACACCTTC. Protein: CASSQCYRDYTF.

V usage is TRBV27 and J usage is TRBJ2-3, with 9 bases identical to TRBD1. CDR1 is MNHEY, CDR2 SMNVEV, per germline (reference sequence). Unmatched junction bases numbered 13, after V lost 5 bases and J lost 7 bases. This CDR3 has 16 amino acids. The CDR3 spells CASSPSGTGRFHTQYF. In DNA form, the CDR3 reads TGTGCCAGCAGTCCTTCCGGGACAGGGCGCTTCCATACGCAGTATTTT.

The CDR3 bases are TGTGCCAGCAGTCCAGGGACAGGGATGAACACTGAAGCTTTCTTT. This gives the protein CASSPGTGMNTEAFF. The chain couples TRBV6-5 to TRBJ1-1, with TRBD1 matching over 9 bases. CDR3 size: 15 residues. Germline-derived CDR1 and CDR2 are MNHEY and SVGAGI. The V and J ends lost 5 bases and 0 bases, in that order; junction bases with no gene match: 4.

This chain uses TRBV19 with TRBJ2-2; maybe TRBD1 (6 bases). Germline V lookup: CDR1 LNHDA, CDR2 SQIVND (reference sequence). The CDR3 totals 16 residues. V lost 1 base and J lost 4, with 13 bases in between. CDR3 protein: CASSIAPTGSTGELFF. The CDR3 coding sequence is TGTGCCAGTAGTATAGCCCCGACAGGCTCCACCGGGGAGCTGTTTTTT. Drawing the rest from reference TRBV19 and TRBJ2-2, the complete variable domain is DGGITQSPKYLFRKEGQNVTLSCEQNLNHDAMYWYRQDPGQGLRLIYYSQIVNDFQKGDIAEGYSVSREKKESFPLTVTSAQKNPTAFYLCASSIAPTGSTGELFFGEGSRLTVL.

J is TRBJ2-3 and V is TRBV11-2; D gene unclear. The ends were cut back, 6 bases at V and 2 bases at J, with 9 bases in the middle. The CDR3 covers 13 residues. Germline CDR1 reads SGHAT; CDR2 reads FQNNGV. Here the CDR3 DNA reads TGTGCCAGCAGTCAGCGATTCACAGATACGCAGTATTTT. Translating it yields CASSQRFTDTQYF.

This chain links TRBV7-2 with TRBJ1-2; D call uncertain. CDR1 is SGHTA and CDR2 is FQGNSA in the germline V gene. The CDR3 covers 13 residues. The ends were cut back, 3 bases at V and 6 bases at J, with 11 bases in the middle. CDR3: CASSFFQYNGYTF. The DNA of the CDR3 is TGTGCCAGCAGCTTTTTCCAGTATAATGGCTACACCTTC.